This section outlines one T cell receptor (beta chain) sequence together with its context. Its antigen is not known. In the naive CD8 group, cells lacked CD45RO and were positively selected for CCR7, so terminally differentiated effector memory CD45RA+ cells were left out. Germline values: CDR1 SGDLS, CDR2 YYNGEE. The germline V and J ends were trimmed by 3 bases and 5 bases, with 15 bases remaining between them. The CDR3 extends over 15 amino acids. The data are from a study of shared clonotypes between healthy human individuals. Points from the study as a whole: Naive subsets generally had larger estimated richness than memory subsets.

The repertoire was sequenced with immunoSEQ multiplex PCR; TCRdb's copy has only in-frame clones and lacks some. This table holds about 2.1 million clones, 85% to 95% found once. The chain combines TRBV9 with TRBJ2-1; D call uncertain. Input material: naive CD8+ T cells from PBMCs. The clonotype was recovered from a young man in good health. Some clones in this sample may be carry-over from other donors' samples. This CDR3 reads CASSARVTPHNEQFF. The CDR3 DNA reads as TGTGCCAGCAGCGCCAGAGTGACACCCCACAATGAGCAGTTCTTC.